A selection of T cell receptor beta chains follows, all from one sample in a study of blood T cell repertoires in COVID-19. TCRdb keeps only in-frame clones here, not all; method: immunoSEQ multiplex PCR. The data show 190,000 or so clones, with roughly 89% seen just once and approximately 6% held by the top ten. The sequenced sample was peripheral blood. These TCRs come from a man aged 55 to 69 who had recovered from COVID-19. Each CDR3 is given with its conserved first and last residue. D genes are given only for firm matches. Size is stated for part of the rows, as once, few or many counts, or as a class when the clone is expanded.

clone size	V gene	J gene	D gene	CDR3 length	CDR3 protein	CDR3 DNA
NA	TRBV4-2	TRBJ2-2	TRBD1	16	CASSQELQGRGGELFF	TGTGCCAGCAGCCAAGAACTACAGGGGCGAGGCGGGGAGCTGTTTTTT
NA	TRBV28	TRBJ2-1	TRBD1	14	CASSSGQGENEQFF	TGTGCCAGCAGTTCGGGACAGGGGGAGAATGAGCAGTTCTTC
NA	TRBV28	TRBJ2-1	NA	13	CASSIGGSREQFF	TGTGCCAGCAGTATTGGGGGGAGTAGAGAGCAGTTCTTC
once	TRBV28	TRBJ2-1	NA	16	CASSLTGIAAYNEQFF	TGTGCCAGCAGTTTAACGGGAATAGCTGCCTACAATGAGCAGTTCTTC
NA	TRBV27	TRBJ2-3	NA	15	CASSPTGRNRDTQYF	TGTGCCAGCAGTCCCACCGGTCGAAACAGAGATACGCAGTATTTT
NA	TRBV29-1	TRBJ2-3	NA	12	CSAASGTDTQYF	TGCAGCGCCGCTTCGGGCACAGATACGCAGTATTTT
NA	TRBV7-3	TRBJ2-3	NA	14	CASSFGDLTDTQYF	TGTGCCAGCAGCTTCGGGGATCTCACAGATACGCAGTATTTT
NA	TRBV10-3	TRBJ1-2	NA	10	CAISEEVYTF	TGTGCCATCAGTGAGGAGGTTTACACCTTC
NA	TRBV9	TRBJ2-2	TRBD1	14	CASSVDRGTGELFF	TGTGCCAGCAGCGTAGACAGGGGCACCGGGGAGCTGTTTTTT
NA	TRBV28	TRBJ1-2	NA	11	CASSPNYGYTF	TGTGCCAGCAGTCCAAACTATGGCTACACCTTC
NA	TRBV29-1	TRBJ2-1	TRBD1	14	CSVRTGTNYNEQFF	TGCAGCGTTAGGACAGGGACAAACTACAATGAGCAGTTCTTC
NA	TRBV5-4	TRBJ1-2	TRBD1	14	CASSLPGQPSGYTF	TGTGCCAGCAGCTTACCGGGACAGCCTTCAGGCTACACCTTC
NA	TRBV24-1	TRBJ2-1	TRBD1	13	CATKGQGDNEQFF	TGTGCCACCAAAGGACAGGGGGACAATGAGCAGTTCTTC
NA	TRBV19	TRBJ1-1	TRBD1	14	CASSFSGGGGEAFF	TGTGCCAGTAGTTTTTCAGGGGGCGGCGGTGAAGCTTTCTTT
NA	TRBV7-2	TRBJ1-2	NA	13	CASSQGPHYGYTF	TGTGCCAGCAGCCAGGGGCCCCACTATGGCTACACCTTC
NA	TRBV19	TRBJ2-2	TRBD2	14	CASSFQREVGELFF	TGTGCCAGTAGCTTTCAGCGGGAGGTCGGGGAGCTGTTTTTT
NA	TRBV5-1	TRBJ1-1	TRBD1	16	CASSLAQTGGRGEAFF	TGCGCCAGCAGCTTGGCCCAGACAGGGGGCAGAGGTGAAGCTTTCTTT
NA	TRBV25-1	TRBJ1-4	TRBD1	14	CASSGTGLNEKLFF	TGTGCCAGCAGTGGGACAGGCCTTAATGAAAAACTGTTTTTT
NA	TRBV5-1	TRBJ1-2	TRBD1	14	CASSRTGGNYGYTF	TGCGCCAGCAGCAGGACAGGGGGCAACTATGGCTACACCTTC
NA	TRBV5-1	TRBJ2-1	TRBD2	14	CASSFPSGYNEQFF	TGCGCCAGCAGCTTCCCTAGCGGCTACAATGAGCAGTTCTTC
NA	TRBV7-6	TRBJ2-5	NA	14	CASSFRAGEETQYF	TGTGCCAGCAGCTTTCGGGCAGGGGAAGAGACCCAGTACTTC
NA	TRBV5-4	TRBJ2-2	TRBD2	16	CASSLTPLAGDGELFF	TGTGCCAGCAGCTTGACCCCCCTAGCGGGAGACGGGGAGCTGTTTTTT
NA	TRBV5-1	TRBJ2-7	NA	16	CASSPGRGRLPVRQYF	TGCGCCAGCAGCCCCGGTAGAGGCCGCCTGCCTGTTAGGCAGTACTTC
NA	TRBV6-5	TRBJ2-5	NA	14	CASSYMEGGETQYF	TGTGCCAGCAGTTACATGGAGGGGGGGGAGACCCAGTACTTC
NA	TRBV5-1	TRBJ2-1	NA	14	CASSEQGPYNEQFF	TGCGCCAGCAGCGAACAGGGCCCCTACAATGAGCAGTTCTTC
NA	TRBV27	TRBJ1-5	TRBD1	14	CASSLADRGRPQHF	TGTGCCAGCAGTTTAGCCGACAGGGGGCGCCCCCAGCATTTT
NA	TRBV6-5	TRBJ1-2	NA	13	CASTLADNYGYTF	TGTGCCAGCACTCTTGCAGATAACTATGGCTACACCTTC
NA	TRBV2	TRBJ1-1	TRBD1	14	CASRAGQGSTEAFF	TGTGCCAGCAGGGCCGGACAGGGCAGCACTGAAGCTTTCTTT
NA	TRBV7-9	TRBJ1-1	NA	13	CASSLARGSGAFF	TGTGCCAGCAGCTTAGCGCGGGGGTCGGGAGCTTTCTTT
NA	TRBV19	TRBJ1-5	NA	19	CASSIGPGPGDGSNQPQHF	TGTGCCAGTAGTATAGGGCCCGGGCCCGGGGATGGTAGCAATCAGCCCCAGCATTTT
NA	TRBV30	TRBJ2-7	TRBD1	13	CAWNPGTGNEQYF	TGTGCCTGGAATCCCGGGACAGGGAACGAGCAGTACTTC
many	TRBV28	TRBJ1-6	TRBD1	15	CASRGGQGASSPLHF	TGTGCCAGCAGGGGGGGACAGGGGGCTTCATCACCCCTCCACTTT
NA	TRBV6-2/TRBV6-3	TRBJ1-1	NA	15	CASSYWGDVRTEAFF	TGTGCCAGCAGTTATTGGGGGGACGTGCGCACTGAAGCTTTCTTT
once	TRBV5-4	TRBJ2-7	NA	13	CASSPGGRSEQYF	TGTGCCAGCAGCCCAGGTGGAAGATCCGAGCAGTACTTC
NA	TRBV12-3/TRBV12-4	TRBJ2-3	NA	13	CASRIGATDTQYF	TGTGCCAGCAGGATCGGAGCCACAGATACGCAGTATTTT
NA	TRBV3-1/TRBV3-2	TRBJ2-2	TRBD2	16	CASSPKLAGGTGELFF	TGTGCCAGCAGCCCTAAACTGGCGGGGGGGACCGGGGAGCTGTTTTTT
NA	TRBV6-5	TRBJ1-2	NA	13	CASRWGGVNGYTF	TGTGCCAGCAGGTGGGGGGGGGTTAACGGCTACACCTTC
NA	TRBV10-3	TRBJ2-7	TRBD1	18	CAISPGQGGPTPSYEQYF	TGTGCCATCAGTCCGGGACAGGGAGGACCAACACCCTCCTACGAGCAGTACTTC
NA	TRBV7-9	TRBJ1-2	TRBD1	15	CASSLGQGLVYGYTF	TGTGCCAGCAGCTTAGGACAGGGGCTAGTCTATGGCTACACCTTC
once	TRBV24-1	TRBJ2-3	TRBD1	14	CATGSGTATDTQYF	TGTGCCACCGGATCCGGGACAGCGACAGATACGCAGTATTTT
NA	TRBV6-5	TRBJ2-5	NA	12	CASTQGWETQYF	TGTGCCAGCACCCAGGGATGGGAGACCCAGTACTTC
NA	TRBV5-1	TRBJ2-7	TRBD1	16	CASSPTPGQGAIEQYF	TGCGCCAGCAGCCCCACCCCGGGTCAGGGGGCGATCGAGCAGTACTTC
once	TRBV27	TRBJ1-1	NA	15	CASSLKPGGYTEAFF	TGTGCCAGCAGTTTAAAGCCGGGGGGGTACACTGAAGCTTTCTTT
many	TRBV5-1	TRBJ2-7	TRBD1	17	CASSSTGTGLGHYEQYF	TGCGCCAGCAGCTCAACCGGGACAGGGTTAGGACACTACGAGCAGTACTTC
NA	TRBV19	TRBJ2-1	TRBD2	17	CASTSPLTSGHYNEQFF	TGTGCCAGTACGTCCCCACTAACTAGCGGACACTACAATGAGCAGTTCTTC
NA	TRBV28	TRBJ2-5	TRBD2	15	CASSGLAGRQETQYF	TGTGCCAGCAGCGGACTAGCGGGGCGACAAGAGACCCAGTACTTC
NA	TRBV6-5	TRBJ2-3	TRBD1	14	CASRKQGATDTQYF	TGTGCCAGCAGGAAACAGGGGGCAACAGATACGCAGTATTTT
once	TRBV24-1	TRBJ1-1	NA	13	CATSDSHDWLAFF	TGTGCCACCAGTGATTCCCATGACTGGTTGGCTTTCTTT
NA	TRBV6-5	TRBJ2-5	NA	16	CASSYSRVKAEETQYF	TGTGCCAGCAGTTACTCGAGGGTTAAGGCGGAAGAGACCCAGTACTTC
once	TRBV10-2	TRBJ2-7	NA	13	CASSQLISYEQYF	TGCGCCAGCAGCCAACTGATATCCTACGAGCAGTACTTC
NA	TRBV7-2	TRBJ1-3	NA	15	CASSSTGFSGNTIYF	TGTGCCAGCAGCTCGACAGGCTTCTCTGGAAACACCATATATTTT
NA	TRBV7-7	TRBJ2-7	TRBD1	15	CASSLAFGTAYEQYF	TGTGCCAGCAGCTTAGCATTTGGGACAGCCTACGAGCAGTACTTC
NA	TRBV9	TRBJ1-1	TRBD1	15	CASSARQGPGTEAFF	TGTGCCAGCAGCGCCCGACAGGGACCGGGCACTGAAGCTTTCTTT